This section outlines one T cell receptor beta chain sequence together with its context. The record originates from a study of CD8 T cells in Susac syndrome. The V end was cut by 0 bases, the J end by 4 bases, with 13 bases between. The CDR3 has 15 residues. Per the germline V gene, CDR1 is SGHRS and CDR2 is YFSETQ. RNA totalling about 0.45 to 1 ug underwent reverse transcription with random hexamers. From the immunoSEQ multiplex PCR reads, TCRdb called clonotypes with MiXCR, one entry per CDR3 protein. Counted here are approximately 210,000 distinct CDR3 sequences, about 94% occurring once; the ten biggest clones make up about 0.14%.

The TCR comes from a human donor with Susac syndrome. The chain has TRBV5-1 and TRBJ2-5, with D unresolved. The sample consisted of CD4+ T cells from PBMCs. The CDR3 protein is CASSLERAFGETQYF. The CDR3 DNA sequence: TGCGCCAGCAGCTTGGAACGGGCCTTTGGAGAGACCCAGTACTTC.